These 3 T cell receptor beta chains originate from one sample sequenced in a study of PD-1 blockade in mismatch repair-deficient tumors. Using immunoSEQ multiplex PCR, the repertoire was profiled, and TCRdb retains in-frame clones only, with some absent. The sample shows some 100,000 clones, over 65% of them seen only once. This material consisted of peripheral blood, taken about 33 weeks after starting pembrolizumab. These receptors all come from an adult with mismatch repair-deficient cancer.

There are a few counts of this clone. The CDR3, as DNA: TGTGCCAGCAGCTTTGGGGGTGGAAAAACTGAAGCTTTCTTT. This gives the protein CASSFGGGKTEAFF. The rearrangement joins TRBV5-4 to TRBJ1-1, with a tentative D call TRBD1 (5 bases). V was clipped by 2 bases and J by 5 bases, with 13 bases between them. The germline CDR1 and CDR2 sequences are SGHNT and YYREEE (reference sequence). The CDR3 covers 14 residues.

This clone was seen only a few times. Other DNA variants within this sample encode the same CDR3. The rearrangement joins TRBV27 to TRBJ2-2; D call uncertain. The germline gives CDR1 MNHEY, CDR2 SMNVEV (reference sequence). The CDR3 has 12 residues. V was clipped by 3 bases and J by 5 bases, with 4 bases between them. CDR3 DNA: TGTGCCAGCAGTTTTTCGACCGGGGAGCTGTTTTTT. Its translation: CASSFSTGELFF.

This sequence joins TRBV4-1 and TRBJ2-2, with 9 bases that match TRBD1. V shed 4 bases and J 4 bases; nucleotides not matched to a gene: 7. CDR3 length: 16 residues. The germline V gene encodes CDR1 MGHRA and CDR2 YSYEKL. CDR3 protein: CASSPHRGRSTGELFF. The CDR3 coding sequence is TGCGCCAGCAGCCCTCACAGGGGGCGGTCCACCGGGGAGCTGTTTTTT.